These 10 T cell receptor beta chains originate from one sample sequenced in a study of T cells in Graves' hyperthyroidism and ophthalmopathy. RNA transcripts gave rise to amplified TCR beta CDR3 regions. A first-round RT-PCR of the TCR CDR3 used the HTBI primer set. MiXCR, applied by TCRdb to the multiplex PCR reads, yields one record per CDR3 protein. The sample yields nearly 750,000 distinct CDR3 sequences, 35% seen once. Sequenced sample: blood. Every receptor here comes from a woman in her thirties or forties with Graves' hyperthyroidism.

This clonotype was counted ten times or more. Written as DNA, the CDR3 is TGTGCCATCAGTGAAAGGGGGTTGGGCACTGAAGCTTTCTTT. Protein: CAISERGLGTEAFF. The chain employs TRBV10-3 and TRBJ1-1; weak D call: TRBD1 (6 bases). The CDR3 has 14 residues. CDR1 and CDR2 from the germline V gene are ENHRY and SYGVKD. Trimming removed 3 bases at V and 4 bases at J, with 12 bases between.

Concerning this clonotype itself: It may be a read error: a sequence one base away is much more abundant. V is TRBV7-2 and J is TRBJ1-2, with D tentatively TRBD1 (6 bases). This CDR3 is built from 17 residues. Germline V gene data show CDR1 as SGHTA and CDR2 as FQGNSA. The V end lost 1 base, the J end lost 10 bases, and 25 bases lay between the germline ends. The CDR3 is CASSLVDMRAQGGDYTF. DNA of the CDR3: TGTGCCAGCAGCTTAGTTGATATGAGGGCACAGGGAGGTGACTACACCTTC.

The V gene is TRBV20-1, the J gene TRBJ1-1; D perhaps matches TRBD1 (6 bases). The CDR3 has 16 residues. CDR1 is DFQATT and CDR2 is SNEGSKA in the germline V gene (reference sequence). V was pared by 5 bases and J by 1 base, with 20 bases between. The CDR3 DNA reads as TGCAGTGCTTTCAGTATGGGGGCGCCGGGGAACACTGAAGCTTTCTTT. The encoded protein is CSAFSMGAPGNTEAFF.

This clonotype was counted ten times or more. This CDR3 reads CSAGGDINEQYF. The CDR3 region has the DNA TGCAGTGCTGGAGGAGATATCAACGAGCAGTACTTC. The chain employs TRBV20-1 and TRBJ2-7; D is possibly TRBD2 (5 bases). Trimming pared 5 bases from V and 5 bases from J, leaving 13 bases between. CDR1 DFQATT and CDR2 SNEGSKA come from the germline V gene (reference sequence). The CDR3 is 12 amino acids.

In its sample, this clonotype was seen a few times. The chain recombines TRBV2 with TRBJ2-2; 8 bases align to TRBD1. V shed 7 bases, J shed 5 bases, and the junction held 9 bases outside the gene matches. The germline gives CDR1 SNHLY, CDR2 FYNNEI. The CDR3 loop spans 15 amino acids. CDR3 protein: CASNPQGALTGELFF. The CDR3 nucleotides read TGTGCCAGCAACCCCCAGGGGGCGCTTACCGGGGAGCTGTTTTTT.

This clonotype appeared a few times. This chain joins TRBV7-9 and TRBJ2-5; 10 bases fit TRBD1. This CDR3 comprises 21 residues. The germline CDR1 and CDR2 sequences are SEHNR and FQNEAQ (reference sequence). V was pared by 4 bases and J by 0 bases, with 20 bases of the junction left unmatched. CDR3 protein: CASSSGTGAGTHSIYQETQYF. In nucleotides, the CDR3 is TGTGCCAGCAGCTCGGGGACAGGGGCCGGTACTCACAGTATTTACCAAGAGACCCAGTACTTC.

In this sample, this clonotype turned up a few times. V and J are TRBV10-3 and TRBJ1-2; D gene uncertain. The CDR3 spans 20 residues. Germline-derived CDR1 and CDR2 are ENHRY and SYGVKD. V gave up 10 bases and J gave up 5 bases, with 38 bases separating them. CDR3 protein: CASSHGRTQLSFAGFYGYTF. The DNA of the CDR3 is TGTGCCAGCAGCCACGGACGGACCCAGCTATCGTTTGCCGGTTTTTATGGCTACACCTTC.

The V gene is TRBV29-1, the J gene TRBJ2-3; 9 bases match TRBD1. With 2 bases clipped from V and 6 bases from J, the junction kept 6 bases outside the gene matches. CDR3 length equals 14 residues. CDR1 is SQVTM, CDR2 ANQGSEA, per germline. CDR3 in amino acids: CSVETGTGSDTQYF. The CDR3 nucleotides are TGCAGCGTTGAAACCGGGACAGGGTCCGATACGCAGTATTTT.

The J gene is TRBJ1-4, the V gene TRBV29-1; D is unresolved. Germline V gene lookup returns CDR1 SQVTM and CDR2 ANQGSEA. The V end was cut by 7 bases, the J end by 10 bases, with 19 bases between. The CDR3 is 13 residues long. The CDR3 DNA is TGCAGCGCTGACTATCTTGACCCCGGAAAACTGTTTTTT. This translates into CSADYLDPGKLFF. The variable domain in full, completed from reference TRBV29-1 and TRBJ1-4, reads SAVISQKPSRDICQRGTSLTIQCQVDSQVTMMFWYRQQPGQSLTLIATANQGSEATYESGFVIDKFPISRPNLTFSTLTVSNMSPEDSSIYLCSADYLDPGKLFFGSGTQLSVL.

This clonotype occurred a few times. This chain's CDR3 is CASSPRGEQFESQYF. Here the CDR3 DNA reads TGTGCCAGCAGTCCCAGAGGGGAGCAGTTCGAGTCCCAGTACTTC. The V call is TRBV6-5, the J call TRBJ2-5; D possibly matches TRBD1 or TRBD2 (5 bases each). Germline V gene lookup returns CDR1 MNHEY and CDR2 SVGAGI. The V end was cut by 5 bases, the J end by 9 bases, with 22 bases between. CDR3 length: 15 residues.